These 16 T cell receptor beta chains share one sample of origin, sequenced in a study of cytomegalovirus exposure and HLA in healthy donors. The PCR had 60 Vbeta and 13 Jbeta primers. TCRdb's table, derived via immunoSEQ multiplex PCR, lists solely in-frame clones and lacks some. The table lists around 200,000 clones, 75% of them singletons. Sequenced: PBMCs. The source is a male donor in good health and CMV-seronegative.

The chain couples TRBV6-6 to TRBJ2-4, with 7 positions matching TRBD2. V lost 6 bases and J lost 8; bases outside the gene matches: 7. CDR3 length equals 13 residues. Germline V CDR1 and CDR2: MNHNY, SVGAGI (reference sequence). The DNA of the CDR3 is TGTGCCAGCAGAGAGGGAGGGATACACATTCAGTACTTC. Its translation: CASREGGIHIQYF.

V gene TRBV18 combines with J gene TRBJ1-4; D call uncertain. CDR1 is KGHSH, CDR2 LQKENI, per germline. Deletions cut 2 bases from V and 4 bases from J, with 11 bases between. The CDR3 contains 15 residues. The DNA for the CDR3 is TGTGCCAGCTCACCAATGGAGGGAAATAATGAAAAACTGTTTTTT. Translation: CASSPMEGNNEKLFF.

V usage is TRBV6-6 and J usage is TRBJ2-1; 7 bases fit TRBD1. The CDR3 contains 12 residues. Germline V lookup: CDR1 MNHNY, CDR2 SVGAGI (reference sequence). V was clipped by 6 bases and J by 7 bases; unmatched bases: 3. CDR3 sequence reads: CASSPQGNEQFF. The CDR3 DNA sequence: TGTGCCAGCAGCCCACAGGGGAATGAGCAGTTCTTC.

Points on this clone: At one end, the junction sequence differs from germline, possibly due to a read error. V usage is TRBV30 and J usage is TRBJ2-7; 10 bases fit TRBD1. This CDR3 contains 11 residues. CDR1 is GTSNPN, CDR2 SVGIG, per germline (reference sequence). CDR3 nucleotides: TGTGCCTGGAGTGCCGGGACAGGGGAAAACTTC. Translating it yields CAWSAGTGENF. The full variable domain, with the rest looked up from reference TRBV30 and TRBJ2-7, is SQTIHQWPATLVQPVGSPLSLECTVEGTSNPNLYWYRQAAGRGLQLLFYSVGIGQISSEVPQNLSASRPQDRQFILSSKKLLLSDSGFYLCAWSAGTGENFGPGTRLTVT.

This clone was counted a few times. This sequence joins TRBV9 and TRBJ2-7, with a possible D match to TRBD2 (5 bases). The CDR3 is 15 residues long. Germline CDR1 reads SGDLS; CDR2 reads YYNGEE. V gave up 4 bases and J gave up 3 bases, with 17 bases separating them. The CDR3 region is CASSPLEGRVYEQYF. Here the CDR3 DNA reads TGTGCCAGCAGCCCCCTCGAGGGCAGAGTCTACGAGCAGTACTTC.

The gene calls are TRBV5-1 and TRBJ1-4; 9 nucleotides match TRBD1. Trimming removed 6 bases from V and 7 bases from J; junction bases left unmatched: 7. Germline V gives CDR1 SGHRS, CDR2 YFSETQ. The CDR3 has 14 amino acids. The CDR3 here is CASTDDRGGEKLFF. CDR3 DNA sequence: TGCGCCAGCACAGATGACAGGGGGGGTGAAAAACTGTTTTTT.

V is TRBV29-1 and J is TRBJ2-5; D not resolved. The J call could be wrong; TRBJ2-7 is a better fit for the DNA end. This CDR3 spans 11 amino acids. Per germline, CDR1 SQVTM and CDR2 ANQGSEA. CDR3 in DNA: TGCAGCGTTGGGGCCTCCTACGAGCAGTACTTC. Translation: CSVGASYEQYF.

This chain joins TRBV29-1 and TRBJ2-1; tentative D call: TRBD1 (6 bases). This CDR3 has 15 residues. The V gene lost 0 bases and the J gene lost 9 bases, with 18 bases spanning the gap. Germline V gene data show CDR1 as SQVTM and CDR2 as ANQGSEA. The CDR3 DNA is TGCAGCGTTGAAGAGAGTCACAGGGTCAGGGGTGAGCAGTTCTTC. It yields the protein CSVEESHRVRGEQFF.

This chain connects TRBV30 to TRBJ2-3; 10 bases are shared with TRBD2. V lost 2 bases and J lost 6; bases outside the gene matches: 5. CDR1 GTSNPN and CDR2 SVGIG come from the germline V gene (reference sequence). This CDR3 is 14 amino acids long. The CDR3: CAWSLGTSADTQYF. The CDR3 nucleotides are TGTGCCTGGAGTCTGGGGACTAGCGCTGATACGCAGTATTTT.

The chain links TRBV28 to TRBJ1-2; 8 bases match TRBD1. The J segment lost 5 bases and the V segment lost 4 bases, leaving 3 bases of the junction unmatched. The CDR3 runs to 13 residues. CDR1 and CDR2 (germline): MDHEN, SYDVKM. The CDR3 coding sequence is TGTGCCAGCAGTTCGGGACAGGCATATGGCTACACCTTC. Translated: CASSSGQAYGYTF.

This clone has a handful of counts. The V call is TRBV30, the J call TRBJ2-1; TRBD2 matches 9 bases. With 5 bases clipped from V and 3 bases from J, the junction kept 8 bases outside the gene matches. Germline CDR1 and CDR2: GTSNPN and SVGIG (reference sequence). The CDR3 loop spans 15 amino acids. CDR3 in amino acids: CAWRGGREGYNEQFF. CDR3 sequence (DNA): TGTGCCTGGCGGGGGGGGCGGGAGGGCTACAATGAGCAGTTCTTC.

The chain is built from TRBV7-3 and TRBJ1-1, with D tentatively TRBD1 (6 bases). Deletions cut 5 bases from V and 7 bases from J, with 11 bases between. Germline CDR1 and CDR2: SGHTA and FQGTGA. The CDR3 is 12 residues long. The CDR3 region has the DNA TGTGCCAGCAGCAACACAGGGAGTGAAGCTTTCTTT. This encodes CASSNTGSEAFF. The entire variable domain, with the rest obtained from reference TRBV7-3 and TRBJ1-1, is as follows: GAGVSQTPSNKVTEKGKYVELRCDPISGHTALYWYRQSLGQGPEFLIYFQGTGAADDSGLPNDRFFAVRPEGSVSTLKIQRTERGDSAVYLCASSNTGSEAFFGQGTRLTVV.

The genes are TRBV25-1 and TRBJ1-2, with 9 nucleotides matching TRBD1. V gave up 7 bases and J gave up 4 bases; unmatched junction bases: 10. CDR3 size: 15 residues. CDR1 and CDR2 from the germline V gene are MGHDK and SYGVNS. CDR3 nucleotide sequence: TGTGCCAGCAACAAGGGCGGGACAGGGCGCTATGGCTACACCTTC. Amino acids: CASNKGGTGRYGYTF.

A single count supports this clone. V usage is TRBV5-1 and J usage is TRBJ1-4, with 8 nucleotides matching TRBD1. This CDR3 contains 14 residues. J gave up 5 bases and V 1 base, and 1 base lay outside the gene matches. CDR1 is SGHRS, CDR2 YFSETQ, per germline. The chain's CDR3 is CASSLRQGNEKLFF. CDR3 nucleotide sequence: TGCGCCAGCAGCTTGAGACAGGGGAATGAAAAACTGTTTTTT.

This clone came up a few times. V usage is TRBV19 and J usage is TRBJ1-2; tentatively, D is TRBD1 (6 bases). The length of the CDR3 is 14 residues. Trimming pared 7 bases from V and 3 bases from J, leaving 15 bases between. The germline CDR1 and CDR2 sequences are LNHDA and SQIVND (reference sequence). The CDR3 here is CASKNIQGYYGYTF. CDR3 bases: TGTGCCAGTAAGAATATACAGGGTTACTATGGCTACACCTTC.

The chain couples TRBV10-1 to TRBJ2-6; D gene ambiguous. The CDR3 sequence is 14 residues long. CDR1 is WNHNN and CDR2 is SYGVQD in the germline V gene (reference sequence). V lost 6 bases to trimming and J lost 3 bases, with 9 bases between them. The CDR3 region has the DNA TGCGCCAGCAGCACCGGTGGTGGGGCCAACGTCCTGACTTTC. This sequence encodes CASSTGGGANVLTF.